This T cell receptor beta chain was sequenced during a study of cytomegalovirus exposure and HLA in healthy donors (dated by TCRdb to the late 2010s). For the study in its entirety: According to an earlier analysis of 587 of the donors, 150 million to 200 million T cells yielded some 120 million unique TCR beta sequences and 276 Gb of sequence data. Class I and class II HLA loci were covered by the typing at four-digit resolution. The number of typed donors differed by locus: roughly 620-640 for A, B, C, DRB1 and DQB1; approximately 520 for DQA1; approximately 600 for DPA1; and 400 to 480 for DPB1. Of the approximately 400 genotyped donors, roughly 76% were placed in the genetic ancestry cluster associated with self-reported Caucasian donors. A later genetic analysis used genome-wide SNP genotypes for 398 of the 666 donors, treating that subset as a discovery cohort. Every repertoire in the discovery cohort had been generated on one and the same sequencing platform. Along with the roughly 700-subject first cohort, a separate validation cohort of over a hundred different subjects was used. Several DR-DQ haplotypes were treated as single units for association and clustering because of strong linkage in the cohort. A later analysis re-analyzed previously published TCR beta repertoires from 600 to 850 donors and added high-resolution HLA genotyping to study TCR occurrence patterns. Alongside the repertoire data, information on donor age, sex, ethnicity and CMV serostatus was compiled. To decide whether each TCR beta V gene segment behaved as functional or pseudogenic, an earlier analysis of approximately 590 of the donors relied on high-throughput TCR beta sequencing. Roughly 300 gigabases of sequencing data and approximately 93 million unique TCR sequences were included in an early release covering over 600 HLA-typed donors. Using immunosequencing, the study profiled T cell repertoires from 500 to 800 subjects and related those repertoires to cytomegalovirus serostatus. Across some 400 genotyped donors of the cohort, an average of approximately 220,000 unique TCR beta nucleotide sequences per donor were sequenced, and roughly a sixth of those sequences were non-productive. The later analysis used no new phenotypic data to find candidate immune exposures, relying instead on TCR beta sequences and their occurrence across donors. The study aimed to test whether signatures of past pathogen exposure could be identified by cataloging public T cell receptors. The study combined high-throughput TCR immunosequencing, statistical association of individual TCRs with disease status, and machine learning to predict cytomegalovirus infection status.

The cohort consisted of 650 to 850 healthy bone marrow donors. At the time of sampling, all cohort members were nominally healthy, though unrecorded immune exposures were likely present. The donor was CMV seropositive and belonged to the group of 250 to 300 seropositive cohort members. A peripheral blood sample was collected from each donor, and TCR beta sequencing was performed on peripheral blood mononuclear cells. The Qiagen DNeasy Blood Extraction Kit was used to extract genomic DNA from the blood cell samples. The paper's findings and limits, for the study overall: In a later analysis, TCR association rates were found to vary across HLA loci, with the most associated TCRs seen for DRB1 alleles and the fewest for HLA-C alleles. The study gave a list of 150 to 200 TCR beta chains associated with cytomegalovirus. For the cohort, immune exposure information was limited to CMV serostatus. A further reported finding was that TCR beta sequences accurately predicted the HLA-A and HLA-B alleles for most subjects in the first cohort. In vitro tests confirmed that a few of the cytomegalovirus-associated TCR beta chains recognize cytomegalovirus antigens. The authors suggested that the approach could potentially be extended to other disease states and immunological phenotypes. This cohort had only TCR beta chains sequenced, and the lack of alpha or paired-chain data limited which features could be detected. Broadly in line with IMGT annotations, most TCR beta V segments showed up in productive rearrangements about 87% or about 30% of the time in an earlier analysis of about 500 of the donors. The sequencing pipeline was judged likely to have produced a cluster of highly shared sequence variants as a technical artifact. In a later analysis, 15,000 to 20,000 TCR beta sequences were associated with specific HLA alleles at a false discovery rate of 0.05. Because counts were too low, 15 or so rarely observed V segments, including chromosome 9 orphons, were excluded from the earlier analysis of around 590 of the donors. Some IMGT-functional V segments, including TRBV6-2 and TRBV6-3, could not be distinguished by the 87-base-pair reads and were therefore excluded. In a later genetic analysis, a missense DCLRE1C variant was associated with V-gene and J-gene trimming of TCR beta chains, and the association was replicated in an independent cohort. In a later analysis, HLA-associated TCR beta chains showed more clonal expansion and lower generation probabilities than non-associated chains that were equally common. Compared with the 666-donor mean, donors in an Asian-associated ancestry cluster had fewer N-insertions in productive TCRs, according to a later genetic analysis. In both the original and validation cohorts, the classifier was reported to diagnose cytomegalovirus status with high specificity and sensitivity. When HLA alleles, especially DR and DQ, strongly co-occurred, TCR associations were difficult to assign to individual alleles. According to a later analysis, most CMV-associated TCR beta chains appeared to be HLA-restricted, and the HLA associations seemed to be driven largely by CMV exposure. Most TCR sequences were observed very rarely across donors, whereas some public TCRs were present in many individuals. Correlated functional status among segregating V segments might be attributable to linkage disequilibrium, but an unknown experimental factor could not be ruled out. HLA typing was unavailable for some donors at each locus, so association tests used only the typed subset. A later analysis reported that several top co-occurrence clusters appeared linked to parvovirus B19, influenza, CMV and Epstein-Barr virus. Presence/absence analyses assumed roughly uniform sequencing depth across donors, an assumption that may not hold.

V lost 3 bases and J lost 7 bases, and the count of bases not matched to a germline gene is 9. The CDR3 measures 16 amino acids from cysteine to phenylalanine. This entry keeps only the CDR3 DNA: 48 bases, framed from base 1. Taken from the germline V gene, the CDR1 and CDR2 loops are KGHSH and LQKENI. This clone was picked up one time. Its antigen is still unknown. Base qualities are not at hand, and no much larger clone is one base apart. Receptor libraries were prepared by the immunoSEQ multiplex PCR assay. A mixture of 60 forward primers for TCR Vbeta segments and 13 reverse primers for TCR Jbeta segments was used in the multiplex PCR. A multiplex PCR assay on genomic DNA amplified the CDR3 region of rearranged TCR beta genes. On the Illumina HiSeq System, the amplified TCR beta libraries were sequenced as 87-base-pair reads. The authors processed their data as follows. A later analysis counted tens of millions of unique TCR beta chains across the 666 repertoires, and some 11 million of these chains were shared by at least two donors. To remove PCR and sequencing errors, raw reads were error-corrected and collapsed into unique sequences using a nearest-neighbor algorithm that merged closely related sequences. CDR3 sequences were aligned to IMGT reference sequences to assign V, D and J gene segments. For a sequence to be retained, a match of at least six nucleotides was required to both a V gene segment and a J gene segment. Rearrangements were called productive when the CDR3 lacked stop codons and stayed in frame with V and J; all others were non-productive. CDR3 was defined according to IMGT convention as the region running from the second conserved V-encoded cysteine to the conserved J-encoded phenylalanine. Sequences without an unambiguous match to a single V gene segment were excluded from the earlier analysis of over 500 of the donors. In an earlier analysis of almost 600 of the donors, a V segment was called functional when productive rearrangements were above 56.7%, and segregating when the standard deviation between donors exceeded 5%. A statistical classification framework was built to diagnose cytomegalovirus status from the catalog of TCR beta chain sequences. In a later analysis, TCR nucleotide sequences were compared against IMGT/GENE-DB human TR gene sequences so that V and J genes could be assigned. In a later analysis, CDR3 sequences and most-parsimonious VDJ recombination scenarios were assigned using the TCRdist pipeline. In a later analysis, every TCR beta chain was defined by the combination of its CDR3 amino acid sequence and its V-gene family, and reads without a unique V-gene family were dropped. As a way to deal with suspected cross-contamination and a sequencing artifact, a later analysis dropped hundreds of nucleotide sequences that were highly shared and had low generation probability. For each public chain, a later analysis derived a clonal expansion index from normalized ranks of inferred template counts within each repertoire. Generation probabilities in a later analysis came from a VDJ recombination model fitted to out-of-frame rearrangements, and those results were checked against IGoR. In a later analysis, hypergeometric tests were used to score TCR-TCR, TCR-HLA and TCR-CMV co-occurrence, with a repertoire-size bias correction applied to TCR pairs. A later analysis estimated false discovery rates by permuting HLA or CMV assignments 20 times. In a later analysis, co-occurring TCRs were grouped with DBSCAN, and TCRdist sequence similarity was added when clustering was performed within HLA-allele-positive subsets. Repertoires with fewer than 30,000 or more than 120,000 public chains were left out of co-occurrence clustering, as were about 5 repertoires with anomalous nucleotide sharing. This immuneACCESS table, as held by TCRdb, lists in-frame sequences with V and J called but not all clones. Of the missing ones, under half trace to an unresolved V gene in checked studies; the others have no known cause. D and trimming come from the DNA, and the V and J calls and clone size come from that table. Here the sample has 100,000 to 150,000 clones; approximately 74% occur a single time. In total, the top ten clones hold under 5% of the sample.

The sequence links TRBV18 to TRBJ2-7, with TRBD2 matching 13 junction bases. The sequenced sample was PBMCs. This TCR came from a man aged 35-49 years in good health and CMV-seropositive. CDR3 reads: CASSPSSTSGREEQYF. Here is the DNA: TGTGCCAGCTCACCTTCGTCCACTAGCGGGAGGGAGGAGCAGTACTTC.